These T cell receptor beta chains were read from a single sample in a study of CD8 T cells in Susac syndrome. TCRdb fed the immunoSEQ multiplex PCR reads into MiXCR, producing one record per CDR3 protein. The sample lists tens of thousands of distinct CDR3 sequences, roughly 94% occurring once. The sample consisted of CD8+ T cells from PBMCs. The receptors stem from a human donor in good health. CDR3s include the opening cysteine and the closing phenylalanine or tryptophan. A D gene is named only where the DNA matches it firmly. Part of the rows lack a size; the others show once, few, many or a class for expanded clones.

TGCGCCAGCAGTAAAGACAGTATTACGAACACCGGGGAGCTGTTTTTT | CASSKDSITNTGELFF | TRBJ2-2 | NA | NA | TRBV10-1
TGTGCCAGCAGTTTATCGCCTTCCTACGAGCAGTACTTC | CASSLSPSYEQYF | TRBJ2-7 | few | NA | TRBV27
TGTGCCATCAGTGAGCCGGACAGGGCTCTCTCTGGGGCCAACGTCCTGACTTTC | CAISEPDRALSGANVLTF | TRBJ2-6 | NA | TRBD1 | TRBV10-3
TGCGCCAGCAGCCAAGATGAGGCGGCTGGGGCCAACGTCCTGACTTTC | CASSQDEAAGANVLTF | TRBJ2-6 | NA | NA | TRBV4-1
TGTGCCAGCAGTTCCCTAGCGGGGGAGAGCACAGATACGCAGTATTTT | CASSSLAGESTDTQYF | TRBJ2-3 | NA | TRBD2 | TRBV13
TGCGCCAGCAGCTTTCTAGCGGGGGCCCAAGAGACCCAGTACTTC | CASSFLAGAQETQYF | TRBJ2-5 | NA | TRBD2 | TRBV5-1
TGCAGCGTTGAAAATACTACGCCGTACGAGCAGTACTTC | CSVENTTPYEQYF | TRBJ2-7 | NA | NA | TRBV29-1
TGTGCCAGCAGCTCAGCCCAAGAGACCCAGTACTTC | CASSSAQETQYF | TRBJ2-5 | NA | NA | TRBV13
TGTGCCAGCAGTGCGGGACAGCTTTCCTACGAGCAGTACTTC | CASSAGQLSYEQYF | TRBJ2-7 | NA | NA | TRBV27
TGTGCCAGCAGGGGAGGCGGGAATTCCGTCCACGAGCAGTACTTC | CASRGGGNSVHEQYF | TRBJ2-7 | NA | NA | TRBV6-2/TRBV6-3
TGTGCCAGCAGCTTAGGGGGACGGTTTGAAGCTTTCTTT | CASSLGGRFEAFF | TRBJ1-1 | once | NA | TRBV7-2
TGCAGCGCTGCGGTAGTGAGGGACACTGAAGCTTTCTTT | CSAAVVRDTEAFF | TRBJ1-1 | NA | NA | TRBV29-1
TGCGCCAGCAGCCACGACCGGGACGACTACGAGCAGTACTTC | CASSHDRDDYEQYF | TRBJ2-7 | NA | NA | TRBV4-3
TGTGCCAGCAGTTTAAGTAGCGGGGGGGCCTACAATGAGCAGTTCTTC | CASSLSSGGAYNEQFF | TRBJ2-1 | NA | TRBD2 | TRBV12-3/TRBV12-4
TGTGCCAGCAGCTTCGATCGAGCAGGGAACCTTGGCTACACCTTC | CASSFDRAGNLGYTF | TRBJ1-2 | NA | NA | TRBV11-2
TGCGCCAGCAGCCAACGGACAGGGCGACTTAACTATGGCTACACCTTC | CASSQRTGRLNYGYTF | TRBJ1-2 | NA | TRBD1 | TRBV4-1
TGCGCCAGCAGCCAAGTCCCTAGCGGGGGGGGTAAAGGCGGGGAGCTGTTTTTT | CASSQVPSGGGKGGELFF | TRBJ2-2 | NA | TRBD2 | TRBV4-1
TGTGCCAGCAGTTACAGTGGTTCGGTGGGCACTGAAGCTTTCTTT | CASSYSGSVGTEAFF | TRBJ1-1 | NA | NA | TRBV6-6
TGCAGTGCTGGGGACGGGAACCTCGGCAATCAGCCCCAGCATTTT | CSAGDGNLGNQPQHF | TRBJ1-5 | NA | NA | TRBV20-1
TGTGCCAGTAGTATCGGAGGGGTCTATTCTTACCAAGAGACCCAGTACTTC | CASSIGGVYSYQETQYF | TRBJ2-5 | NA | NA | TRBV19
TGCGCCAGCAGCCAAGAGTGGCGGAGCACAGATACGCAGTATTTT | CASSQEWRSTDTQYF | TRBJ2-3 | NA | NA | TRBV4-3
TGTGCCAGCAGTCTATCGTGGAGCCCGAATCCACCCCTCCACTTT | CASSLSWSPNPPLHF | TRBJ1-6 | NA | NA | TRBV6-2/TRBV6-3
TGTGCCAGCAGTCCTCTGGATATCTCTAGCACAGATACGCAGTATTTT | CASSPLDISSTDTQYF | TRBJ2-3 | NA | NA | TRBV27
TGCAGCGTTCTAAAGGGCTACAATGAGCAGTTCTTC | CSVLKGYNEQFF | TRBJ2-1 | NA | NA | TRBV29-1
TGTGCCAGCAGTCCGGAACAGGGGGCGCACAATCAGCCCCAGCATTTT | CASSPEQGAHNQPQHF | TRBJ1-5 | NA | TRBD1 | TRBV6-1
TGCAGTGCCTACCCCAGGGAGGGGGTAAATCAGCCCCAGCATTTT | CSAYPREGVNQPQHF | TRBJ1-5 | NA | NA | TRBV20-1
TGTGCCAGCAGCAAGAGGTCTGGGACAGGGGTGGACAATGAGCAGTTCTTC | CASSKRSGTGVDNEQFF | TRBJ2-1 | NA | TRBD1 | TRBV7-8
TGTGCCAGCAGTCCGGGACAGGGCAGCACAGATACGCAGTATTTT | CASSPGQGSTDTQYF | TRBJ2-3 | NA | TRBD1 | TRBV28
TGTGCCAGCAGTTACCTCCCGAGAGGCGGTATGCAAGAGACCCAGTACTTC | CASSYLPRGGMQETQYF | TRBJ2-5 | NA | NA | TRBV6-2/TRBV6-3
TGCGCCAGCAGCTTACCAGTCCAAGAGACCCAGTACTTC | CASSLPVQETQYF | TRBJ2-5 | NA | NA | TRBV5-1
TGTGCCGGTGACGGAGGGACAGGGGTCGACGAGCAGTACTTC | CAGDGGTGVDEQYF | TRBJ2-7 | NA | TRBD1 | TRBV6-1
TGTGCCAGCAGAGGAGGTGATACGCAGTATTTT | CASRGGDTQYF | TRBJ2-3 | NA | NA | TRBV2
TGTGCCAGCAGCTTGGAAGGGACTAGCGGCCTCCAAGAGACCCAGTACTTC | CASSLEGTSGLQETQYF | TRBJ2-5 | NA | TRBD2 | TRBV5-4
TGTGCCAGCAGCCCACAACAGGGCTCCTACGAGCAGTACTTC | CASSPQQGSYEQYF | TRBJ2-7 | NA | NA | TRBV7-9
TGTGCCAGCAGTTATCGTTTGTCAGGGCGCAGGTCCGCTGAAGCTTTCTTT | CASSYRLSGRRSAEAFF | TRBJ1-1 | NA | NA | TRBV6-5
TGTGCCAGCAGCGTTGGAGTGAGCTCCTACAATGAGCAGTTCTTC | CASSVGVSSYNEQFF | TRBJ2-1 | NA | NA | TRBV9